This TCR beta chain was sequenced in a study of cytomegalovirus exposure and HLA in healthy donors (dated by TCRdb to the late 2010s). Some background on the complete study: In an earlier analysis of some 610 of the donors, 276 Gb of sequence data and 100 million or so unique TCR beta sequences from roughly 200 million T cells were reported. About 280 gigabases of sequencing data and tens of millions of unique TCR sequences were included in an early release covering under 650 HLA-typed donors. The genetic ancestry cluster associated with self-reported Caucasian donors included about 81% of the 350 to 500 genotyped donors. The aim of the study was to test whether cataloging public T cell receptors could identify signatures of past pathogen exposure. The study profiled the T cell repertoires of under 850 subjects by immunosequencing and related them to cytomegalovirus serostatus. In addition to the first cohort of approximately 670 subjects, a separate validation cohort of 120 different subjects was used. High-throughput TCR immunosequencing, statistical association of individual TCRs with disease status, and machine learning were combined to predict cytomegalovirus infection status. A later analysis re-analyzed previously published TCR beta repertoires from several hundred donors and added high-resolution HLA genotyping to study TCR occurrence patterns. Rather than using new phenotypic data, the later analysis identified candidate immune exposures from TCR beta sequences and from how often those sequences occurred across donors. An earlier analysis of 587 of the donors applied high-throughput TCR beta sequencing to assess whether each TCR beta V gene segment acted as functional or pseudogenic. Donor age, sex, ethnicity and CMV serostatus were compiled alongside the repertoire data. Genome-wide SNP genotypes for about 60% of the roughly 700 donors were used in a later genetic analysis, which treated that subset as a discovery cohort. All discovery cohort repertoires had been generated using a single sequencing platform. HLA typing included class I and class II loci at four-digit resolution. The number of donors typed differed by locus, with about 629-630 for A, B, C, DRB1 and DQB1, about 500 for DQA1, 600 to 610 for DPA1, and around 460 for DPB1. Four to six DR-DQ haplotypes were handled as single units for association and clustering, since linkage in the cohort was strong. Across some 400 genotyped donors of the cohort, an average of approximately 220,000 unique TCR beta nucleotide sequences per donor were sequenced, and 15% to 20% of those sequences were non-productive.

What the study reported, not specific to this receptor: It was suggested by the authors that the approach could potentially be generalized to other disease states and immunological phenotypes. In a later analysis, HLA-associated TCR beta chains were found to be more clonally expanded and to have lower generation probabilities than equally common non-associated chains. CMV serostatus was the only immune exposure information available for the cohort. Compared with the roughly 700-donor mean, donors in an Asian-associated ancestry cluster had fewer N-insertions in productive TCRs, according to a later genetic analysis. A further reported finding was that TCR beta sequences accurately predicted the HLA-A and HLA-B alleles for most subjects in the first cohort. An earlier analysis of 587 of the donors showed that most TCR beta V segments appeared in productive rearrangements either about 87% or about 30% of the time, which broadly matched IMGT annotations. The sequencing pipeline was judged likely to have produced a cluster of highly shared sequence variants as a technical artifact. Correlated functional status among segregating V segments might be attributable to linkage disequilibrium, but an unknown experimental factor could not be ruled out. A few of the identified cytomegalovirus-associated TCR beta chains were confirmed in vitro to be specific for cytomegalovirus antigens. The study listed 164 TCR beta chains as associated with cytomegalovirus. Some IMGT-functional V segments, including TRBV6-2 and TRBV6-3, could not be distinguished by the 87-base-pair reads and were therefore excluded. The presence/absence analyses assumed that sequencing depth was roughly uniform across donors, and that assumption may not be true. Because HLA typing was unavailable for some donors at each locus, only the typed subset was used in association tests. In a later analysis, most CMV-associated TCR beta chains were found to appear HLA-restricted, with HLA associations seemingly driven largely by CMV exposure. While some public TCRs were present in many individuals, most TCR sequences turned up only very rarely across donors. The cohort was sequenced for TCR beta chains only, and without alpha or paired-chain data the features that could be detected were limited. At a false discovery rate of 0.05, a later analysis linked 16,951 TCR beta sequences to specific HLA alleles. The classifier was reported to diagnose cytomegalovirus status with high specificity and sensitivity in both the original and validation cohorts. Because counts were too low, some 16 rarely observed V segments, including chromosome 9 orphons, were excluded from the earlier analysis of several hundred of the donors. According to a later analysis, TCR association rates differed among HLA loci, with DRB1 alleles showing the most associated TCRs and HLA-C alleles showing the fewest. Several of the top co-occurrence clusters appeared to be linked to parvovirus B19, influenza, CMV and Epstein-Barr virus, according to a later analysis. An association between a missense DCLRE1C variant and V-gene and J-gene trimming of TCR beta chains was found in a later genetic analysis and replicated in an independent cohort. When HLA alleles, especially DR and DQ, strongly co-occurred, attributing TCR associations to individual alleles was difficult.

On this clone: Its target antigen remains unknown. No qualities accompany the bases; no much larger clone lies one base away.

The cohort consisted of 650 to 850 healthy bone marrow donors. Cohort members were all nominally healthy when sampled, although unrecorded immune exposures were likely present. The donor tested CMV seronegative, placing the donor among the roughly 350 seronegative members of the cohort. A peripheral blood sample was collected from each donor, and TCR beta sequencing was performed on peripheral blood mononuclear cells. The Qiagen DNeasy Blood Extraction Kit was used to extract genomic DNA from the blood cell samples. The germline V gene sets CDR1 to SNHLY and CDR2 to FYNNEI. V has 8 bases trimmed and J has 1 base trimmed; junction bases matching no gene number 7. Measured from the cysteine to the phenylalanine, the CDR3 is 14 residues long. CDR3 DNA is the only sequence kept; it has 42 bases, read in frame from the first base. Receptors were amplified or captured by the immunoSEQ multiplex PCR assay. The multiplex PCR relied on a mix of 60 forward primers for TCR Vbeta segments and 13 reverse primers for TCR Jbeta segments. The CDR3 region of rearranged TCR beta genes was amplified from genomic DNA with a multiplex PCR assay. The amplified TCR beta libraries were sequenced on the Illumina HiSeq System as 87-base-pair reads. Per the authors' processing: A later analysis tallied 75 million to 85 million unique TCR beta chains across the roughly 610 repertoires, and approximately 11 million of those chains were shared by two or more donors. To remove PCR and sequencing errors, raw reads were error-corrected and collapsed into unique sequences using a nearest-neighbor algorithm that merged closely related sequences. CDR3 sequences were aligned to IMGT reference sequences to assign V, D and J gene segments. For a sequence to be retained, at least a six-nucleotide match to both a V gene segment and a J gene segment was required. Rearrangements were classified as productive when the CDR3 lacked stop codons and remained in frame with V and J, and all other rearrangements were classified as non-productive. CDR3 was defined by IMGT convention, running from the second conserved V-encoded cysteine to the conserved J-encoded phenylalanine. Sequences without an unambiguous match to a single V gene segment were excluded from the earlier analysis of 450 to 650 of the donors. An earlier analysis of almost 600 of the donors classified V segments as functional when productive rearrangements were above 56.7% and as segregating when the standard deviation between donors was above 5%. A statistical classification framework was built to diagnose cytomegalovirus status from the catalog of TCR beta chain sequences. A later analysis assigned V and J genes by comparing TCR nucleotide sequences with IMGT/GENE-DB human TR gene sequences. In a later analysis, CDR3 sequences and most-parsimonious VDJ recombination scenarios were assigned using the TCRdist pipeline. A later analysis defined each TCR beta chain by its CDR3 amino acid sequence plus V-gene family, and excluded reads lacking a unique V-gene family. As a way to deal with suspected cross-contamination and a sequencing artifact, a later analysis dropped 640 or so nucleotide sequences that were highly shared and had low generation probability. In a later analysis, a clonal expansion index for each public chain was calculated from normalized within-repertoire ranks of inferred template counts. A later analysis computed generation probabilities with a VDJ recombination model fitted to out-of-frame rearrangements, and checked the results against IGoR. Hypergeometric tests were used in a later analysis to score TCR-TCR, TCR-HLA and TCR-CMV co-occurrence, with a repertoire-size bias correction applied to the TCR pairs. To estimate false discovery rates, a later analysis permuted the HLA or CMV assignments 20 times. In a later analysis, co-occurring TCRs were grouped using DBSCAN, and TCRdist sequence similarity was added for clustering within HLA-allele-positive subsets. Co-occurrence clustering excluded repertoires with fewer than 30,000 or more than 120,000 public chains, plus five with anomalous nucleotide sharing. This is the immuneACCESS table as TCRdb keeps it, with only in-frame sequences that have V and J called. A part of the clones is gone; compared with another copy, unresolved V genes explain less than half, and the rest is unexplained. V, J and clone size are taken as reported in that table, and D and trimming were inferred from the DNA itself. For this sample the table gives 110,000 or so clones, of which approximately 80% were detected only once. The ten top clones hold roughly 1.5% of the sample.

The TCR was taken from a woman under 30 in good health and CMV-seronegative. Material for sequencing was PBMCs. Recombination linked TRBV2 to TRBJ2-5; TRBD1 aligns with 7 central bases. This receptor carries the CDR3 CASGDRTPQETQYF. The DNA is as follows: TGTGCCAGCGGGGACAGAACGCCCCAAGAGACCCAGTACTTC.